The T cell receptor beta chain described here comes from a study of graft-versus-host responses after intestinal transplantation. Profiled with immunoSEQ multiplex PCR; TCRdb holds only in-frame clones, not every one. The sample lists about 97,000 clones, around nine tenths seen once, with around 16% in the top ten. This CDR3 comprises 13 residues. Per germline, CDR1 SGHVS and CDR2 FQNEAQ. The V end was cut by 3 bases, the J end by 1 base, with 6 bases between. The starting material was PBMCs, obtained approximately 470 days after intestinal transplant. The chain joins TRBV7-8 to TRBJ1-1, with D hard to call. This TCR came from a human patient who received an intestinal transplant, so some T cells may come from the graft donor. CDR3 amino acids: CASSFGENTEAFF. In DNA, the CDR3 is TGTGCCAGCAGCTTCGGGGAGAACACTGAAGCTTTCTTT.